The rows below give T cell receptor beta chains drawn from one sample of a study of cytomegalovirus exposure and HLA in healthy donors. TCRdb's copy holds only in-frame clones and misses some; the assay was immunoSEQ multiplex PCR. Found here are some 130,000 clones, roughly 90% of them singletons; the top ten hold about 6.9%. The specimen sequenced was PBMCs. These receptors were collected from a young woman in good health and CMV-seropositive. CDR3s include the opening cysteine and the closing phenylalanine or tryptophan. D genes are given only for firm matches. A clone size is listed for some rows: how often the clone was seen (once, few, many), or a class if it is expanded.

V gene	clone size	D gene	J gene	CDR3 protein	CDR3 DNA
TRBV18	-	-	TRBJ2-2	CASSPFKGALTGELFF	TGTGCCAGCTCACCATTTAAAGGGGCCCTCACCGGGGAGCTGTTTTTT
TRBV6-5	few	-	TRBJ1-1	CASMRRGTEAFF	TGTGCCAGCATGCGGAGGGGAACTGAAGCTTTCTTT
TRBV5-1	-	TRBD2	TRBJ2-1	CASSVGPGLDYNEQFF	TGCGCCAGCAGCGTTGGTCCGGGACTAGACTACAATGAGCAGTTCTTC
TRBV6-5	once	-	TRBJ2-7	CASRRLYEQYF	TGTGCCAGCAGGCGACTTTACGAGCAGTACTTC
TRBV15	-	-	TRBJ2-3	CATSIRPTSTDTQYF	TGTGCCACCAGCATACGCCCGACTAGCACAGATACGCAGTATTTT
TRBV4-1	-	-	TRBJ2-2	CASSQVGRRAAGELFF	TGCGCCAGCAGCCAAGTTGGTCGGAGGGCGGCCGGGGAGCTGTTTTTT
TRBV11-2	-	TRBD1	TRBJ2-2	CASSFGQGGSGELFF	TGTGCCAGCAGCTTCGGACAGGGGGGATCCGGGGAGCTGTTTTTT
TRBV11-1	-	-	TRBJ1-5	CASSLGRGSNQPQHF	TGTGCCAGCAGCTTAGGGAGGGGAAGCAATCAGCCCCAGCATTTT
TRBV13	-	-	TRBJ2-3	CASSSRGGTGDTQYF	TGTGCCAGCAGCTCCCGGGGCGGGACCGGAGATACGCAGTATTTT
TRBV4-2	-	TRBD2	TRBJ2-1	CASSPSSSGNQIF	TGTGCCAGCAGCCCGTCGAGTAGCGGGAATCAAATCTTC
TRBV18	-	TRBD1	TRBJ1-2	CASSLGQEGNGYTF	TGTGCCAGCTCACTAGGACAGGAGGGTAATGGCTACACCTTC
TRBV11-3	-	-	TRBJ2-7	CASSLDTYEQYF	TGTGCCAGCAGCTTAGATACCTACGAGCAGTACTTC
TRBV15	-	-	TRBJ2-6	CATSRAGESGANVLTF	TGTGCCACCAGCAGAGCGGGAGAATCTGGGGCCAACGTCCTGACTTTC
TRBV5-5	-	TRBD1	TRBJ1-1	CATRRRDRGLNTEAFF	TGTGCCACTAGACGGCGGGACAGGGGGCTGAACACTGAAGCTTTCTTT
TRBV11-2	once	TRBD1	TRBJ1-4	CASSSRGLSNEKLFF	TGTGCCAGCAGTTCAAGGGGGCTGTCTAATGAAAAACTGTTTTTT
TRBV15	-	-	TRBJ2-7	CATSRDSRGVTYEQYF	TGTGCCACCAGCAGAGATTCGCGCGGGGTTACCTACGAGCAGTACTTC
TRBV5-1	-	TRBD1	TRBJ2-7	CASKRLPRDSYEQYF	TGCGCCAGCAAAAGGCTCCCCCGGGACAGCTACGAGCAGTACTTC
TRBV4-1	-	TRBD1	TRBJ1-1	CASSQQWTGGLNTEAFF	TGCGCCAGCAGCCAGCAGTGGACAGGGGGCCTAAACACTGAAGCTTTCTTT
TRBV11-2	-	TRBD1	TRBJ1-5	CASSQDRAGQPQHF	TGTGCCAGCAGCCAGGACAGGGCGGGTCAGCCCCAGCATTTT
TRBV5-1	-	-	TRBJ2-5	CASSIQKTQYF	TGCGCCAGCAGCATCCAGAAGACCCAGTACTTC
TRBV5-6	-	TRBD1	TRBJ2-7	CASSSGTELYEQYF	TGTGCCAGCAGCTCCGGGACAGAACTCTACGAGCAGTACTTC
TRBV4-3	-	TRBD2	TRBJ2-2	CASSQHLAGGPGELFF	TGCGCCAGCAGCCAACACCTAGCGGGAGGGCCCGGGGAGCTGTTTTTT
TRBV30	-	-	TRBJ1-2	CAWGLQLPGGYTF	TGTGCCTGGGGACTACAGCTCCCCGGCGGCTACACCTTC
TRBV9	-	TRBD2	TRBJ2-7	CASSATGGAVHEQYF	TGTGCCAGCAGCGCCACGGGGGGGGCAGTCCACGAGCAGTACTTC
TRBV13	few	-	TRBJ2-7	CASSKGFSYEQYF	TGTGCCAGCAGCAAGGGGTTCTCCTACGAGCAGTACTTC
TRBV2	-	-	TRBJ1-3	CASSQQVISGNTIYF	TGTGCCAGCAGTCAACAGGTGATCTCTGGAAACACCATATATTTT
TRBV11-2	-	-	TRBJ2-7	CASSLVQRWEQYF	TGTGCCAGCAGCTTAGTCCAGCGGTGGGAGCAGTACTTC
TRBV6-6	-	-	TRBJ2-7	CASRAGEGPYEQYF	TGTGCCAGCAGGGCAGGGGAGGGCCCCTACGAGCAGTACTTC
TRBV27	once	-	TRBJ1-4	CASSLVRTVTNEKLFF	TGTGCCAGCAGTTTGGTGCGGACAGTAACTAATGAAAAACTGTTTTTT
TRBV13	-	TRBD1	TRBJ2-3	CASSLWRGTGADTQYF	TGTGCCAGCAGCTTATGGCGGGGGACAGGGGCAGATACGCAGTATTTT
TRBV4-3	-	-	TRBJ2-3	CASSQVWRAGYFTDTQYF	TGCGCCAGCAGCCAAGTTTGGAGGGCAGGGTATTTTACAGATACGCAGTATTTT
TRBV7-2	-	TRBD2	TRBJ2-7	CASSFELAGGSYEQYF	TGTGCCAGCAGCTTCGAACTAGCGGGAGGTTCCTACGAGCAGTACTTC
TRBV15	few	TRBD2	TRBJ2-1	CATSKIGGREYYNEQFF	TGTGCCACCAGCAAAATCGGGGGGAGGGAATATTACAATGAGCAGTTCTTC
TRBV5-1	-	-	TRBJ1-1	CASSFDLRGGEAFF	TGCGCCAGCAGCTTTGACCTCCGGGGTGGTGAAGCTTTCTTT
TRBV20-1	-	-	TRBJ1-1	CSAQVTEAFF	TGCAGTGCCCAGGTCACTGAAGCTTTCTTT
TRBV5-1	once	TRBD2	TRBJ2-1	CASSPWSGRLSNEQFF	TGCGCCAGCAGCCCCTGGAGCGGGAGGTTGAGCAATGAGCAGTTCTTC
TRBV27	-	-	TRBJ2-7	CASSHSGAGVPYEQYF	TGTGCCAGCAGCCATTCGGGGGCGGGAGTTCCCTACGAGCAGTACTTC
TRBV7-2	-	TRBD2	TRBJ2-1	CASSRTSGRFSVNEQFF	TGTGCCAGCAGTCGGACTAGCGGGAGGTTTTCGGTTAATGAGCAGTTCTTC
TRBV7-8	-	TRBD2	TRBJ2-3	CASSLGLAGDTQYF	TGTGCCAGCAGCCTCGGACTAGCGGGAGATACGCAGTATTTT
TRBV9	-	-	TRBJ2-7	CASSKGGTKSYEQYF	TGTGCCAGCAGCAAGGGGGGGACGAAGTCCTACGAGCAGTACTTC
TRBV7-6	-	TRBD1	TRBJ2-1	CASSLTPGQGSNEQFF	TGTGCCAGCAGCTTAACCCCGGGACAGGGGAGCAATGAGCAGTTCTTC
TRBV18	-	-	TRBJ1-2	CASSPPTDYGYTF	TGTGCCAGCTCACCACCGACAGACTATGGCTACACCTTC
TRBV4-3	few	TRBD2	TRBJ2-7	CASSQDPSGMGEQYF	TGCGCCAGCAGCCAAGATCCGAGCGGGATGGGCGAGCAGTACTTC
TRBV6-1	-	TRBD1	TRBJ1-5	CASSDRGTASNQPQHF	TGTGCCAGCAGTGACCGTGGGACAGCAAGCAATCAGCCCCAGCATTTT
TRBV7-9	-	TRBD1	TRBJ2-2	CASSFQGANTGELFF	TGTGCCAGCAGCTTTCAGGGGGCGAACACCGGGGAGCTGTTTTTT
TRBV7-2	-	TRBD2	TRBJ2-3	CASSLIGTSATDTQYF	TGTGCCAGCAGCTTAATTGGGACTAGCGCCACAGATACGCAGTATTTT
TRBV5-1	-	-	TRBJ2-7	CASSPPGRVRAYEQYF	TGCGCCAGCAGCCCCCCCGGCAGGGTTCGCGCCTACGAGCAGTACTTC
TRBV30	-	TRBD1	TRBJ2-3	CAWSAGQGRTDTQYF	TGTGCCTGGAGTGCCGGACAGGGGCGAACAGATACGCAGTATTTT
TRBV6-5	-	-	TRBJ2-7	CASSYSQGTYEQYF	TGTGCCAGCAGTTACTCCCAGGGCACCTACGAGCAGTACTTC
TRBV5-6	-	-	TRBJ2-7	CASSWGPGNHEQYF	TGTGCCAGCAGCTGGGGCCCAGGGAACCACGAGCAGTACTTC
TRBV5-4	-	-	TRBJ2-7	CASSEQGSYEQYF	TGTGCCAGCAGCGAGCAGGGGTCCTACGAGCAGTACTTC
TRBV7-8	-	-	TRBJ2-7	CASSLVGGWGHEQYF	TGTGCCAGCAGCTTAGTGGGCGGGTGGGGTCACGAGCAGTACTTC
TRBV7-4	-	TRBD1	TRBJ2-7	CASSLVPGGALLFSYEQYF	TGTGCCAGCAGCTTAGTACCAGGGGGCGCACTATTGTTCTCCTACGAGCAGTACTTC
TRBV27	-	TRBD2	TRBJ2-3	CASNNAGGYVRPDTQYF	TGTGCCAGCAATAACGCGGGGGGCTACGTTCGTCCAGATACGCAGTATTTT
TRBV2	-	TRBD1	TRBJ2-2	CASPRTGGTGELFF	TGTGCCAGCCCTCGGACAGGGGGCACCGGGGAGCTGTTTTTT
TRBV15	-	TRBD1	TRBJ1-1	CATSREDRDRGTEAFF	TGTGCCACCAGCAGAGAAGACCGGGACAGGGGCACTGAAGCTTTCTTT
TRBV18	-	TRBD1	TRBJ2-5	CASSPGRGLVETQYF	TGTGCCAGCTCACCGGGCAGGGGGCTTGTGGAGACCCAGTACTTC
TRBV6-1	-	-	TRBJ1-1	CASSEVRANTEAFF	TGTGCCAGCAGTGAGGTCAGGGCGAACACTGAAGCTTTCTTT
TRBV5-4	few	TRBD1	TRBJ2-2	CASSAATGTGELFF	TGTGCCAGCAGCGCCGCGACAGGGACCGGGGAGCTGTTTTTT